This T cell receptor beta chain was obtained from a study of blood T cells in healthy people across ages. The CDR3 is 16 residues long. Germline assignment: CDR1 MNHEY and CDR2 SMNVEV (reference sequence). Deletions cut 5 bases from V and 3 bases from J, with 17 bases between. The use of a sample-barcoded 5' primer and a J-beta primer mix characterized a second PCR of roughly 6 to 11 cycles. Each of the cDNA molecules was tagged by a template-switch adaptor with 12 random nucleotides. MiXCR, applied by TCRdb to the 5' RACE reads, yields one record per CDR3 protein. The sample includes about 1.4 million distinct CDR3 sequences, roughly 59% seen only once; the top ten take about 6.3%.

The sequencing sample was made of blood. This TCR was sampled from a man between 18 and 29 years old in good health. The chain recombines TRBV27 with TRBJ2-1; D assignment may be TRBD1 or TRBD2 (5 bases each). The DNA of the CDR3 is TGTGCCAGCAGTCTAAGCTCCGAGGGGTACTACAATGAGCAGTTCTTC. Its translation: CASSLSSEGYYNEQFF.